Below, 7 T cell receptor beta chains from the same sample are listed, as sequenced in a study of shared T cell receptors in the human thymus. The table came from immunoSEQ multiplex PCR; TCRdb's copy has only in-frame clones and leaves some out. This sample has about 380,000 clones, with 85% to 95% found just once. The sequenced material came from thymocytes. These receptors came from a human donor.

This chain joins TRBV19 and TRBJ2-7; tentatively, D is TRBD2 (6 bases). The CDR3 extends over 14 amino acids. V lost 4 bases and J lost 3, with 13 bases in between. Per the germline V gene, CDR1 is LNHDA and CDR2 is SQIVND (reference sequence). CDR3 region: CASSTPERVYEQYF. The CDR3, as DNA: TGTGCCAGTAGTACTCCGGAGCGGGTCTACGAGCAGTACTTC.

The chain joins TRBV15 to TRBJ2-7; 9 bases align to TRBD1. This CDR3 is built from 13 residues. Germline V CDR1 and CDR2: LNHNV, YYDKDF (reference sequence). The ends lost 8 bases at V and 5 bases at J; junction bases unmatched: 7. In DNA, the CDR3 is TGTGCCACCGCCCGGGACAGGGAAAACGAGCAGTACTTC. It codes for CATARDRENEQYF.

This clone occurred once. CDR3 DNA sequence: TGTGCCAGCAGCCTGGGGGTTGGCTACACCTTC. Its translation is CASSLGVGYTF. The chain uses TRBV5-6 and TRBJ1-2; maybe TRBD1 (5 bases). The CDR3 is 11 residues long. V shed 4 bases and J shed 7 bases, with 8 bases lying between them. Germline lookup yields CDR1 SGHDT and CDR2 YYEEEE.

The CDR3 nucleotides are TGTGCCAGCGGCAAAACAGAGGGGCCTAACTACAATGAGCAGTTCTTC. Protein sequence: CASGKTEGPNYNEQFF. The V gene is TRBV27, the J gene TRBJ2-1, with D possibly being TRBD1 or TRBD2 (5 bases each). Germline-derived CDR1 and CDR2 are MNHEY and SMNVEV (reference sequence). This CDR3 has 16 amino acids. The V gene lost 8 bases and the J gene lost 3 bases, with 20 bases spanning the gap.

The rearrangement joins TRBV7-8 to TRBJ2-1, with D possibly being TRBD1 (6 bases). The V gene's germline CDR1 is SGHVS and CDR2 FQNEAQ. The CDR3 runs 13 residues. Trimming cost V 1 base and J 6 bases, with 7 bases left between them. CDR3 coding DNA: TGTGCCAGCAGCTTAGACAGGGCCAATGAGCAGTTCTTC. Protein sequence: CASSLDRANEQFF.

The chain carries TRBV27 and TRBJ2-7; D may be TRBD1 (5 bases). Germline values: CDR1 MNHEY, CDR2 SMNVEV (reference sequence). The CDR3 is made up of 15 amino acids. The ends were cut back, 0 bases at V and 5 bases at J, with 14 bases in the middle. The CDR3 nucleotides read TGTGCCAGCAGTTTATCAGGGGTGACGGTCGACGAGCAGTACTTC. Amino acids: CASSLSGVTVDEQYF.

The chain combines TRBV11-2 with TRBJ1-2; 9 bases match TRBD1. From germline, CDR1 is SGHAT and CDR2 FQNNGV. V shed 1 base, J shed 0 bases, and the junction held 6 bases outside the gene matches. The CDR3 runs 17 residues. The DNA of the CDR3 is TGTGCCAGCAGCTTAGCCCACGACAGGGGGGCTAACTATGGCTACACCTTC. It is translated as CASSLAHDRGANYGYTF.